This is a list of T cell receptor beta chains from one sample in a study of identical twins. Each CDR3 protein is one row after TCRdb ran MiXCR on the 5' RACE reads. The table shows 200,000 to 300,000 distinct CDR3 sequences, with roughly 7% occurring only once. These sequences were also reported in another study, on yellow fever vaccine responses in identical twins.

The material sequenced was memory (CD45RO+) T cells sorted from blood. These receptors all stem from a woman aged 18-29 years in good health. Both conserved end residues are part of each CDR3. The order of the fields is D gene, J gene, clone size, V gene, CDR3 length, CDR3 DNA, CDR3 protein. The D gene is left open where the match is weak. Some rows have no size entry. The others give once, few or many, or a class for an expanded clone.

D: TRBD1; J: TRBJ2-7; size: few; V: TRBV11-3; length: 15; DNA: TGTGCCAGCAGCCATGGGGGGACAGGGGCTTACGAGCAGTACTTC; CDR3: CASSHGGTGAYEQYF
D: NA; J: TRBJ2-7; size: NA; V: TRBV6-6; length: 13; DNA: TGTGCCAGCGGGGCGGACGGTACCTACGAGCAGTACTTC; CDR3: CASGADGTYEQYF
D: NA; J: TRBJ1-2; size: few; V: TRBV12-3/TRBV12-4; length: 15; DNA: TGTGCCAGCAGTTTCCTTCGGACGTCCACGGATGGCTACACCTTC; CDR3: CASSFLRTSTDGYTF
D: TRBD1; J: TRBJ1-1; size: many; V: TRBV28; length: 16; DNA: TGTGCCAGCAGCCTCAACAGGGGGCGGTCGAACACTGAAGCTTTCTTT; CDR3: CASSLNRGRSNTEAFF
D: NA; J: TRBJ2-6; size: NA; V: TRBV5-1; length: 17; DNA: TGCGCCAGCAGCTTGGTGGCGGGCGTCTCTGGGGCCAACGTCCTGACTTTC; CDR3: CASSLVAGVSGANVLTF
D: TRBD2; J: TRBJ2-7; size: many; V: TRBV6-5; length: 14; DNA: TGTGCCAGCAGCCCTAGCGGGAACTCCTACGAGCAGTACTTC; CDR3: CASSPSGNSYEQYF
D: NA; J: TRBJ1-3; size: NA; V: TRBV24-1; length: 13; DNA: TGTGCCACCAGTAAAAATGCCCTGGACACCATATATTTT; CDR3: CATSKNALDTIYF
D: TRBD2; J: TRBJ2-2; size: NA; V: TRBV3-1; length: 14; DNA: TGTGCCACCCGAGGGGAGGGTAACACCGGGGAGCTGTTTTTT; CDR3: CATRGEGNTGELFF
D: TRBD2; J: TRBJ2-1; size: many; V: TRBV2; length: 15; DNA: TGTGCCAGCAGTTGGGGACTAGCGGGAGACAATGAGCAGTTCTTC; CDR3: CASSWGLAGDNEQFF
D: NA; J: TRBJ2-7; size: NA; V: TRBV5-1; length: 12; DNA: TGCGCCAGCAGCTTCGGGAGCCACGAGCAGTACTTC; CDR3: CASSFGSHEQYF
D: NA; J: TRBJ2-3; size: once; V: TRBV20-1; length: 15; DNA: TGCAGTGCTAGAGTTATGGGCCGGGTCACAGATACGCAGTATTTT; CDR3: CSARVMGRVTDTQYF
D: NA; J: TRBJ2-2; size: many; V: TRBV11-2; length: 15; DNA: TGTGCCAGCAGCTTAGTGCAAGCAGGCACCGGGGAGCTGTTTTTT; CDR3: CASSLVQAGTGELFF
D: TRBD2; J: TRBJ2-7; size: few; V: TRBV5-1; length: 17; DNA: TGCGCCAGCAGCTTGGCCTGGGGCGGGACTAGCGTATACGAGCAGTACTTC; CDR3: CASSLAWGGTSVYEQYF
D: NA; J: TRBJ1-1; size: few; V: TRBV3-1; length: 14; DNA: TGTGCCAGCAGCCTAGCGGGGCTAGGCACTGAAGCTTTCTTT; CDR3: CASSLAGLGTEAFF
D: NA; J: TRBJ2-5; size: many; V: TRBV7-9; length: 14; DNA: TGTGCCAGCAGCTCGGGGAACGGGAGAGAGACCCAGTACTTC; CDR3: CASSSGNGRETQYF
D: TRBD2; J: TRBJ2-1; size: NA; V: TRBV2; length: 11; DNA: TGTGCCAGCATTCGACGGGAGGCCCCGTTCTTC; CDR3: CASIRREAPFF
D: TRBD1; J: TRBJ1-1; size: NA; V: TRBV20-1; length: 14; DNA: TGCAGTGCTATGACAGGGGACATGAACACTGAAGCTTTCTTT; CDR3: CSAMTGDMNTEAFF
D: NA; J: TRBJ2-1; size: many; V: TRBV4-1; length: 18; DNA: TGCGCCAGCAGCCAAGATAGGGTTTGGGCTAGGTTTTGGAATGAGCAGTTCTTC; CDR3: CASSQDRVWARFWNEQFF
D: NA; J: TRBJ1-1; size: many; V: TRBV15; length: 13; DNA: TGTGCCACCAGCAGAACAGGGAACACTGAAGCTTTCTTT; CDR3: CATSRTGNTEAFF
D: NA; J: TRBJ2-1; size: many; V: TRBV14; length: 16; DNA: TGTGCCAGCAGCCAAGTTCCGCGGGGACAGTACAATGAGCAGTTCTTC; CDR3: CASSQVPRGQYNEQFF
D: NA; J: TRBJ1-3; size: few; V: TRBV3-1; length: 14; DNA: TGTGCCACCACCCCCGGGGCTTATGGAAACACCATATATTTT; CDR3: CATTPGAYGNTIYF
D: NA; J: TRBJ2-5; size: NA; V: TRBV28; length: 14; DNA: TGTGCCAGCAGTTTAAGAGGACACCAAGAGACCCAGTACTTC; CDR3: CASSLRGHQETQYF
D: NA; J: TRBJ1-2; size: many; V: TRBV5-5; length: 15; DNA: TGTGCCAGCAGCTTGTCGGGGGGGGCTAACTATGGCTACACCTTC; CDR3: CASSLSGGANYGYTF
D: TRBD2; J: TRBJ2-3; size: NA; V: TRBV20-1; length: 17; DNA: TGCAGTGCCCCGGGGGGGACTAGCGGGAGAGGCACAGATACGCAGTATTTT; CDR3: CSAPGGTSGRGTDTQYF
D: NA; J: TRBJ2-1; size: NA; V: TRBV12-3/TRBV12-4; length: 11; DNA: TGTGCCAGCAGCGTTTCCAATGAGCAGTTCTTC; CDR3: CASSVSNEQFF
D: NA; J: TRBJ2-3; size: few; V: TRBV20-1; length: 15; DNA: TGCAGTGCTAGACGGAATAGCTTTGGCACAGATACGCAGTATTTT; CDR3: CSARRNSFGTDTQYF
D: NA; J: TRBJ2-1; size: NA; V: TRBV25-1; length: 13; DNA: TGTGCCAGCAGTGAACGGATCTACAATGAGCAGTTCTTC; CDR3: CASSERIYNEQFF
D: NA; J: TRBJ2-2; size: few; V: TRBV20-1; length: 15; DNA: TGCAGTGCTAGAGAAAGTGGGCGAGGTTCCGGGGAGCTGTTTTTT; CDR3: CSARESGRGSGELFF
D: TRBD1; J: TRBJ1-5; size: NA; V: TRBV24-1; length: 17; DNA: TGTGCCACCAGTGATCCCCGGGTGGGACAGGACAATCAGCCCCAGCATTTT; CDR3: CATSDPRVGQDNQPQHF
D: NA; J: TRBJ2-3; size: many; V: TRBV5-1; length: 13; DNA: TGCGCCAGCCGGGAAACGGTTGCGGATACGCAGTATTTT; CDR3: CASRETVADTQYF
D: TRBD2; J: TRBJ2-5; size: few; V: TRBV5-1; length: 13; DNA: TGCGCCAGTTCGACTAGCCACCAAGAGACCCAGTACTTC; CDR3: CASSTSHQETQYF
D: NA; J: TRBJ1-1; size: NA; V: TRBV6-1; length: 13; DNA: TGTGCCAGCAGAAACATCGGAAGAAGTGAAGCTTTCTTT; CDR3: CASRNIGRSEAFF
D: TRBD2; J: TRBJ2-3; size: few; V: TRBV2; length: 16; DNA: TGTGCCAGCAGTGGGGGTAGCGGGAAGGGTACAGATACGCAGTATTTT; CDR3: CASSGGSGKGTDTQYF
D: TRBD2; J: TRBJ2-1; size: many; V: TRBV12-3/TRBV12-4; length: 15; DNA: TGTGCCAGCAGTTTTTGGCGGGGGAATCTCTATGAGCAGTTCTTC; CDR3: CASSFWRGNLYEQFF